In its sample, the clone carrying this TCR beta chain was seen a few times. Antigen unknown. This sample was taken from a study of somatic mutations in cytotoxic T cells in rheumatoid arthritis. General observations from the study: Just what the expanded CD8+ clones targeted, in terms of antigens, remained unknown.

Measured with immunoSEQ multiplex PCR; TCRdb has only the in-frame clones, and not every one. This sample has about 33,000 clones, with under 85% found just once. The CDR3 spans 17 residues. The V gene end was trimmed by 2 bases and the J gene end by 3 bases; junction bases not matched to a gene: 5. Germline loops: CDR1 LNHDA, CDR2 SQIVND (reference sequence). Healthy control status was assigned to blood donors, whose median age was 56 years (range roughly 21-75) and of whom under 60% were female. Positive magnetic bead selection isolated CD4+ and CD8+ cells, and flow cytometry checked purity. The chain is built from TRBV19 and TRBJ2-2; 11 bases fit TRBD1. Sequencing was carried out using CD8+ T cells sorted from blood. This receptor was taken from a man aged 35-49 years in good health. CDR3 sequence: CASSITGQGADTGELFF. In nucleotides, the CDR3 is TGTGCCAGTAGTATAACCGGACAGGGGGCTGACACCGGGGAGCTGTTTTTT.